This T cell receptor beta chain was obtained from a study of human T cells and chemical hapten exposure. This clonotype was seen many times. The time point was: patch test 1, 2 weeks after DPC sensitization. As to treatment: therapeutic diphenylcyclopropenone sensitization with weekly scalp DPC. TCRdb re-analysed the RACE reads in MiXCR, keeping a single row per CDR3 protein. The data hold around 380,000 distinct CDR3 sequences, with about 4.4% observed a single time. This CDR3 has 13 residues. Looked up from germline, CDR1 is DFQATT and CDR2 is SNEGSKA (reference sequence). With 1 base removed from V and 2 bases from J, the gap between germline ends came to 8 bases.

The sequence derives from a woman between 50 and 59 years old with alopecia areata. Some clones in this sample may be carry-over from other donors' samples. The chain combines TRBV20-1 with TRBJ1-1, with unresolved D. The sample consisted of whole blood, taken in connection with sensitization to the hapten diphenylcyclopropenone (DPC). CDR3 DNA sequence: TGCAGTGCTAGAGGCATGGGCAACACTGAAGCTTTCTTT. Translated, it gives CSARGMGNTEAFF.